These T cell receptor beta chains were read from a single sample in a study of identical twins. TCRdb called the 5' RACE reads again in MiXCR, with one record for every CDR3 protein. The table includes about 470,000 distinct CDR3 sequences, 20% to 25% detected once. Another study also made use of these data, one on T cells expressing NK-cell markers.

The sample was CD4+ T cells sorted from blood. Receptor source: a woman aged 18 to 35 in good health. Each CDR3 is given with its conserved first and last residue. A D gene is named only where the DNA matches it firmly. Some rows have no size entry. The others give once, few or many, or a class for an expanded clone.

TRBV29-1	NA	15	TRBJ2-1	few	TGCAGCGCTTGGGGTGTGTGGGGGACCAACAATGAGCAGTTCTTC	CSAWGVWGTNNEQFF
TRBV20-1	TRBD2	16	TRBJ2-3	NA	TGCAGTGCCCACCGGACTAGCGGGGGGCCCGCAGATACGCAGTATTTT	CSAHRTSGGPADTQYF
TRBV6-5	NA	16	TRBJ1-1	NA	TGTGCCAGCAGTTACTCGGATCGAGGCCTGAACACTGAAGCTTTCTTT	CASSYSDRGLNTEAFF
TRBV20-1	NA	11	TRBJ2-1	few	TGCAGTGCTAGAGGGACAGATGGGCAGTTCTTC	CSARGTDGQFF
TRBV20-1	TRBD1	13	TRBJ1-1	NA	TGCAGTGCTGGGGACAGGAGGAACACTGAAGCTTTCTTT	CSAGDRRNTEAFF
TRBV12-3/TRBV12-4	TRBD2	17	TRBJ2-4	few	TGTGCCAGCAGTTTAGTGGGACTAGCGGGCGCCAAAAACATTCAGTACTTC	CASSLVGLAGAKNIQYF
TRBV6-2/TRBV6-3	TRBD2	16	TRBJ2-2	few	TGTGCCAGCAGATTGAGCGGGAGTGTTTATTCGGGGGAGCTGTTTTTT	CASRLSGSVYSGELFF
TRBV11-2	TRBD2	17	TRBJ2-1	NA	TGTGCCAGCAGCCTAGAGAAAGCGGGAGCGTGTTACAATGAGCAGTTCTTC	CASSLEKAGACYNEQFF
TRBV18	NA	13	TRBJ2-7	NA	TGTGCCAGCTCCTCTGCCCAGGGCTACGAGCAGTACTTC	CASSSAQGYEQYF
TRBV20-1	NA	10	TRBJ1-1	NA	TGCAGTGCGACAGGTACGGGTTCTTTCTTT	CSATGTGSFF